The 32 T cell receptor beta chains below all came from one sample that was sequenced in a study of blood T cell repertoires in COVID-19. Here immunoSEQ multiplex PCR was the method, and the copy in TCRdb shows in-frame clones only, minus some. The data show around 450,000 clones, with around 90% seen just once and under 2.5% held by the top ten. The specimen sequenced was PBMCs or T cells enriched from blood (not recorded which). These receptors were collected from a woman aged 18 to 35 with acute COVID-19.

The chain employs TRBV6-5 and TRBJ2-3; D remains ambiguous. This CDR3 has 15 amino acids. From germline, CDR1 is MNHEY and CDR2 SVGAGI. Between the trimmed V and J ends, which lost 0 bases and 1 base, there was a span of 8 bases. The CDR3 bases are TGTGCCAGCAGTTACTCCGAGTCGGGCACAGATACGCAGTATTTT. It yields the protein CASSYSESGTDTQYF.

The chain couples TRBV19 to TRBJ1-5, with 10 bases identical to TRBD1. The CDR3 sequence is 13 residues long. Losses at the gene ends were 7 bases for V and 7 bases for J; bases not matched to a gene: 4. CDR1 and CDR2 from the germline V gene are LNHDA and SQIVND (reference sequence). For the CDR3, the DNA is TGTGCCAGTATGGGACAGGGGACGCAGCCCCAGCATTTT. It specifies CASMGQGTQPQHF.

V gene TRBV6-5 combines with J gene TRBJ2-1; D call uncertain. Germline V gene data show CDR1 as MNHEY and CDR2 as SVGAGI. V lost 5 bases and J 8 bases, leaving 10 bases between the germline ends. The CDR3 has 12 residues. CDR3 loop: CASSPLADEQFF. The DNA for the CDR3 is TGTGCCAGCAGTCCATTGGCAGATGAGCAGTTCTTC.

This sequence joins TRBV4-3 and TRBJ1-2, with TRBD1 matching 8 bases. Germline values: CDR1 LGHNA, CDR2 YSLEER. The CDR3 sequence is 15 residues long. V trimming: 1 base; J trimming: 6 bases; junction bases outside the gene matches: 7. The chain's CDR3 is CASSQVRQGADGYTF. As DNA, the CDR3 is TGCGCCAGCAGCCAAGTGAGGCAGGGGGCTGATGGCTACACCTTC.

This CDR3 reads CASRRTVNTEAFF. The CDR3 nucleotides read TGCGCCAGCAGACGAACAGTGAACACTGAAGCTTTCTTT. The chain joins TRBV4-1 to TRBJ1-1; D ambiguous. V was trimmed by 6 bases and J by 0 bases, leaving 8 bases between them. Germline V gene lookup returns CDR1 MGHRA and CDR2 YSYEKL. This CDR3 spans 13 amino acids.

This clone appeared once. V gene TRBV5-1 combines with J gene TRBJ2-3; 7 bases align to TRBD2. Germline V gene sequence: CDR1 SGHRS, CDR2 YFSETQ. CDR3 size: 15 residues. V shed 5 bases and J 0 bases; nucleotides not matched to a gene: 6. The DNA of the CDR3 is TGCGCCAGCAGGGAACTAGCGCAAAGCACAGATACGCAGTATTTT. Its translation: CASRELAQSTDTQYF.

The chain is built from TRBV19 and TRBJ1-4; no definite D call. V was cut by 8 bases and J by 0 bases, with 7 bases left in between. Germline CDR1 LNHDA, CDR2 SQIVND (reference sequence). The CDR3 has 13 residues. This CDR3 reads CASVQATNEKLFF. The CDR3 DNA sequence: TGTGCCAGTGTCCAGGCAACTAATGAAAAACTGTTTTTT.

The chain uses TRBV19 and TRBJ1-4; D call uncertain. The ends were cut back, 5 bases at V and 6 bases at J, with 10 bases in the middle. CDR1 and CDR2 from the germline V gene are LNHDA and SQIVND (reference sequence). The CDR3 extends over 13 amino acids. In nucleotides, the CDR3 is TGTGCCAGTAGTTTCCCCGGGGATGAAAAACTGTTTTTT. This gives the protein CASSFPGDEKLFF.

This clone has just a few counts. This sequence joins TRBV4-1 and TRBJ1-5, with D perhaps matching TRBD1 (6 bases). The CDR3 covers 15 residues. Germline V gene lookup returns CDR1 MGHRA and CDR2 YSYEKL. Trimming left V 2 bases short and J 4 bases short, with 12 bases between. In nucleotides, the CDR3 is TGCGCCAGCAGCCAACAGGGGTTGGGGAATCAGCCCCAGCATTTT. Residues: CASSQQGLGNQPQHF.

CDR3 loop: CASGGGTTQYNEQFF. The CDR3 DNA is TGTGCCAGCGGAGGCGGGACTACCCAATACAATGAGCAGTTCTTC. This chain joins TRBV18 and TRBJ2-1; 7 nucleotides agree with TRBD2. V lost 8 bases, J lost 4 bases, and 11 bases stayed unmatched. The CDR3 covers 15 residues. Germline CDR1 reads KGHSH; CDR2 reads LQKENI.

Only one count was recorded for this clone. This rearrangement joins TRBV7-9 to TRBJ2-1; D might be TRBD2 (5 bases). This CDR3 is 14 amino acids long. With 4 bases removed from V and 1 base from J, the gap between germline ends came to 8 bases. In germline, CDR1 is SEHNR, CDR2 FQNEAQ (reference sequence). The CDR3 sequence is CASSSSISYNEQFF. CDR3 sequence (DNA): TGTGCCAGCAGCTCTAGCATTTCCTACAATGAGCAGTTCTTC.

The chain links TRBV6-5 to TRBJ1-5; D possibly corresponds to TRBD1 (6 bases). CDR1 MNHEY and CDR2 SVGAGI come from the germline V gene. This CDR3 is built from 14 residues. Trimming took off 0 bases at V and 6 bases at J, with 9 bases between the two ends. The CDR3: CASSYSKGGQPQHF. DNA for the CDR3: TGTGCCAGCAGTTACTCGAAAGGGGGTCAGCCCCAGCATTTT.

The J gene is TRBJ1-1, the V gene TRBV6-5; D might be TRBD1 (6 bases). Germline V gene lookup returns CDR1 MNHEY and CDR2 SVGAGI. The CDR3 is 14 amino acids. With 2 bases removed from V and 5 bases from J, the gap between germline ends came to 12 bases. CDR3 in amino acids: CASSYTQQGTEAFF. CDR3 coding DNA: TGTGCCAGCAGTTACACCCAACAGGGAACTGAAGCTTTCTTT.

The V call is TRBV13, the J call TRBJ2-5; D is perhaps TRBD2 (5 bases). The CDR3 has 17 residues. The germline V gene encodes CDR1 PRHDT and CDR2 FYEKMQ (reference sequence). Trimming removed 0 bases from V and 1 base from J, with 15 bases in between. In DNA, the CDR3 is TGTGCCAGCAGCTTAGGCCGGGGTAGACCGACCCAAGAGACCCAGTACTTC. Translation: CASSLGRGRPTQETQYF.

The CDR3 is CASGGSSYNEQFF. The CDR3 nucleotides read TGTGCCAGCGGAGGGAGCTCCTACAATGAGCAGTTCTTC. V gene TRBV12-3 or TRBV12-4 combines with J gene TRBJ2-1; D is possibly TRBD2 (6 bases). V dropped 8 bases and J dropped 0 bases, with 8 bases sitting between them. The CDR3 is made up of 13 amino acids.

The gene calls are TRBV24-1 and TRBJ2-2; 9 bases agree with TRBD1. The CDR3 loop spans 14 amino acids. Germline loops: CDR1 KGHDR, CDR2 SFDVKD. J was trimmed by 6 bases and V by 8 bases; bases with no gene match: 6. The CDR3 region has the DNA TGTGCCACCATGGGACAGGGATTGTCCGGGGAGCTGTTTTTT. Residues: CATMGQGLSGELFF.

The count of this clone is one. V usage is TRBV4-1 and J usage is TRBJ1-3; 7 bases map to TRBD1. The CDR3 consists of 18 residues. The V and J ends lost 2 bases and 0 bases, in that order; junction bases with no gene match: 10. The germline V gene encodes CDR1 MGHRA and CDR2 YSYEKL. The CDR3 sequence is CASSQLRQGSPSGNTIYF. The CDR3 coding sequence is TGCGCCAGCAGCCAACTGAGACAGGGTAGTCCCTCTGGAAACACCATATATTTT.

This clone was observed once. V and J are TRBV5-3 and TRBJ2-3; 9 nucleotides agree with TRBD2. TRBV5-3 falls under the ORF class, with uncertain function. CDR3 length: 17 amino acids. The V and J ends lost 2 bases and 0 bases, in that order; junction bases with no gene match: 7. CDR3 region: CARSFETSGYSTDTQYF. The CDR3 DNA follows: TGTGCCAGAAGCTTTGAGACTAGCGGATACAGCACAGATACGCAGTATTTT.

This clone appeared a few times. The CDR3 is CASSPDRADAFF. CDR3 coding DNA: TGTGCCAGCAGCCCCGACAGGGCCGACGCTTTCTTT. V gene TRBV11-2 combines with J gene TRBJ1-1; 7 bases are shared with TRBD1. The V gene end was trimmed by 5 bases and the J gene end by 11 bases; junction bases not matched to a gene: 8. Germline V CDR1 and CDR2: SGHAT, FQNNGV. The CDR3 is 12 residues long.

V gene TRBV24-1 combines with J gene TRBJ1-2; perhaps TRBD1 as D (5 bases). Per the germline V gene, CDR1 is KGHDR and CDR2 is SFDVKD. CDR3 length: 14 residues. V lost 1 base, J lost 2 bases, and 7 bases lay in between. The CDR3 here is CATSDFTGNYGYTF. For the CDR3, the DNA is TGTGCCACCAGTGATTTTACAGGAAACTATGGCTACACCTTC.

This clone was found once. The rearrangement uses TRBV3-1 (or the pseudogene TRBV3-2) and TRBJ2-5; 8 bases fit TRBD2. Per the germline V gene, CDR1 is LGHDT and CDR2 is YNNKEL (reference sequence). With 4 bases clipped from V and 1 base from J, the junction kept 11 bases outside the gene matches. The CDR3 is made up of 17 amino acids. The CDR3 DNA reads as TGTGCCAGCAGCCCTAAAGGGAGCGGGAGACCCCAAGAGACCCAGTACTTC. Amino acids: CASSPKGSGRPQETQYF.

The gene calls are TRBV7-6 and TRBJ2-1; D might be TRBD2 (5 bases). The CDR3 is made up of 15 amino acids. The germline V gene encodes CDR1 SGHVS and CDR2 FNYEAQ. The germline V and J ends were trimmed by 1 base and 9 bases, with 16 bases remaining between them. CDR3 DNA: TGTGCCAGCAGCTTAGGCGGACTCAGCACGGGTGAGCAGTTCTTC. The encoded protein is CASSLGGLSTGEQFF.

V is TRBV2 and J is TRBJ1-3; 7 bases align to TRBD1. The CDR3 runs 14 residues. CDR1 and CDR2 (germline): SNHLY, FYNNEI. J was trimmed by 2 bases and V by 6 bases; bases with no gene match: 4. The CDR3 protein is CASRKTGTGNTIYF. CDR3 DNA sequence: TGTGCCAGCAGGAAGACAGGGACTGGAAACACCATATATTTT.

The chain combines TRBV2 with TRBJ2-5, with D perhaps matching TRBD2 (5 bases). Germline CDR1 is SNHLY and CDR2 is FYNNEI. The CDR3 consists of 15 residues. Trimming removed 7 bases at V and 2 bases at J, with 17 bases between. The CDR3 sequence is CASMGSLNSQETQYF. As DNA, the CDR3 is TGTGCCAGCATGGGGAGCCTGAATAGTCAAGAGACCCAGTACTTC. Drawing the rest from reference TRBV2 and TRBJ2-5, the complete variable domain is EPEVTQTPSHQVTQMGQEVILRCVPISNHLYFYWYRQILGQKVEFLVSFYNNEISEKSEIFDDQFSVERPDGSNFTLKIRSTKLEDSAMYFCASMGSLNSQETQYFGPGTRLLVL.

V is TRBV28 and J is TRBJ1-1; the match to TRBD1 covers 8 bases. Per the germline V gene, CDR1 is MDHEN and CDR2 is SYDVKM. Trimming cost V 5 bases and J 1 base; bases outside gene matches: 3. There are 14 residues in the CDR3. Here the CDR3 DNA reads TGTGCCAGCAGTCCCGGACAGGGGAACACTGAAGCTTTCTTT. Its protein is CASSPGQGNTEAFF.

This clone came up a few times. The chain couples TRBV9 to TRBJ2-7, with 8 bases identical to TRBD1. The junction had 1 base not matched to a gene; V was cut back by 2 bases and J by 3 bases. Germline V gives CDR1 SGDLS, CDR2 YYNGEE. The length of the CDR3 is 13 residues. The CDR3 reads CASSVDRGYEQYF. CDR3 DNA: TGTGCCAGCAGCGTCGACAGGGGCTACGAGCAGTACTTC.

This clone was found once. The V and J genes are TRBV19 and TRBJ2-1; maybe TRBD2 (5 bases). The CDR3 consists of 13 residues. The V and J ends lost 7 bases and 9 bases respectively, with 16 bases between them. Germline values: CDR1 LNHDA, CDR2 SQIVND (reference sequence). The CDR3 nucleotides are TGTGCCAGTACGACCCGGGAAGAGGGTGAGCAGTTCTTC. Translation: CASTTREEGEQFF.

The chain joins TRBV29-1 to TRBJ2-7; 7 bases are a match to TRBD2. This CDR3 is 12 amino acids long. Looked up from germline, CDR1 is SQVTM and CDR2 is ANQGSEA. The ends lost 4 bases at V and 0 bases at J; junction bases unmatched: 0. CDR3 in amino acids: CSVAGGSYEQYF. CDR3 sequence (DNA): TGCAGCGTTGCGGGGGGCTCCTACGAGCAGTACTTC.

The chain combines TRBV6-6 with TRBJ1-6; D remains unclear. The CDR3 is made up of 14 amino acids. CDR1 MNHNY and CDR2 SVGAGI come from the germline V gene (reference sequence). Trimming took off 0 bases at V and 10 bases at J, with 10 bases between the two ends. The CDR3 DNA is TGTGCCAGCAGTTACTCCCAGGCTGGGTCACCCCTCCACTTT. This encodes CASSYSQAGSPLHF.

The chain carries TRBV28 and TRBJ1-6, with TRBD1 matching over 7 bases. The V gene's germline CDR1 is MDHEN and CDR2 SYDVKM. This CDR3 contains 15 residues. The trim removed 2 bases at V and 8 bases at J, leaving 6 bases unmatched. The CDR3 region has the DNA TGTGCCAGCAGTTTAGGCCAGGGACAGTATTCACCCCTCCACTTT. As protein: CASSLGQGQYSPLHF.

In DNA form, the CDR3 reads TGTGCCAGCAGTGAATCGGAGACCCAGTACTTC. It is translated as CASSESETQYF. The rearrangement joins TRBV25-1 to TRBJ2-5, with unresolved D. The CDR3 contains 11 residues. Germline CDR1 MGHDK, CDR2 SYGVNS. V was shortened by 1 base and J by 5 bases, with 2 bases between the two germline ends.

The chain employs TRBV5-6 and TRBJ2-1; TRBD2 agrees at 8 bases. This CDR3 comprises 16 residues. CDR1 and CDR2 (germline): SGHDT, YYEEEE. V trimming: 5 bases; J trimming: 0 bases; junction bases outside the gene matches: 7. This CDR3 is CASSYHLAGSYNEQFF. CDR3 nucleotides: TGTGCCAGCAGTTATCACCTAGCGGGCTCCTACAATGAGCAGTTCTTC.